This T cell receptor (beta chain) was captured in a study of blood T cell repertoires in COVID-19. In regard to this clone: The same CDR3 also results from other DNA sequences found in this sample.

The data were produced by immunoSEQ multiplex PCR, yet TCRdb's version contains in-frame clones alone and is incomplete. The sample lists roughly 460,000 clones; roughly 89% were seen once. This TCR was recovered from a man between 18 and 35 years old with COVID-19, enrolled during active disease. Sequencing was carried out using peripheral blood.

Here the CDR3 DNA reads TGTGCCAGCAGCTTATCAGGGGGAGAGACCCAGTACTTC. Its protein is CASSLSGGETQYF. This chain links TRBV7-9 with TRBJ2-5; 7 bases fit TRBD1. The CDR3 length is 13 residues. CDR1 and CDR2 (germline): SEHNR, FQNEAQ (reference sequence). V dropped 2 bases and J dropped 4; count of bases not matched to a gene: 1.